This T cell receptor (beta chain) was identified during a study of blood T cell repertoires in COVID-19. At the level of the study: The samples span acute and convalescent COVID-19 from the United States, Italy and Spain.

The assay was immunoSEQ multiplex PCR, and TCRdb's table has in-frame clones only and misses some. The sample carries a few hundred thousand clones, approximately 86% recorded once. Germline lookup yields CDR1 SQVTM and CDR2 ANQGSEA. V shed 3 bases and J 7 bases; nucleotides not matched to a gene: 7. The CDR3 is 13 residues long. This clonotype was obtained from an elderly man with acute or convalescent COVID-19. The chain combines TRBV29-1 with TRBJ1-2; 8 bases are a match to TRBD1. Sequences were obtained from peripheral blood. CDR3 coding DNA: TGCAGCGTTGAGGTGGACAGGGTTGGTGGCTACACCTTC. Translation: CSVEVDRVGGYTF.